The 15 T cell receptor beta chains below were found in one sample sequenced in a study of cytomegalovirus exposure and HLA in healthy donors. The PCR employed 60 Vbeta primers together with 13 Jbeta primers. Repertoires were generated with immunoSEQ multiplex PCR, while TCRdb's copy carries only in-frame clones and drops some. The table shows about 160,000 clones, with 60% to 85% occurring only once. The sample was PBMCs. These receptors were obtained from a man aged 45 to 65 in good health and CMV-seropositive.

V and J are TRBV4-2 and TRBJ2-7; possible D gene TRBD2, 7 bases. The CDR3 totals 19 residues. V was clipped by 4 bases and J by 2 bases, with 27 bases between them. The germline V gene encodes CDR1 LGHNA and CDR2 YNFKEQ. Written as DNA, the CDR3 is TGTGCCAGCAGCCCTAGGGGAGGGGGTAGTCAGGGTGCTACCTACGAGCAGTACTTC. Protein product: CASSPRGGGSQGATYEQYF.

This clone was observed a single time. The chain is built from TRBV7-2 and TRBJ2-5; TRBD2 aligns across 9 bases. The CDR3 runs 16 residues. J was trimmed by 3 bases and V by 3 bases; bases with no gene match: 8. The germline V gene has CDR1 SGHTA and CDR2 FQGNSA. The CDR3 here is CASSFPGRLAEETQYF. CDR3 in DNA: TGTGCCAGCAGCTTCCCGGGCAGACTAGCGGAAGAGACCCAGTACTTC.

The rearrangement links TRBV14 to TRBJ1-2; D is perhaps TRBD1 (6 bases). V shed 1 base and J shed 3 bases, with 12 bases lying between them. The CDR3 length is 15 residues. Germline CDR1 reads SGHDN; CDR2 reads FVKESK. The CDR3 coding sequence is TGTGCCAGCAGCCAAGCGCCGCAGGGGTACTATGGCTACACCTTC. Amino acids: CASSQAPQGYYGYTF.

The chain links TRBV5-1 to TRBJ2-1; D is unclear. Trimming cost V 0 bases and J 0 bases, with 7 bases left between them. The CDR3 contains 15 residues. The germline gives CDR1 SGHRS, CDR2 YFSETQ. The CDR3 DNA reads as TGCGCCAGCAGCTTGGGTTACAGCTCCTACAATGAGCAGTTCTTC. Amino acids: CASSLGYSSYNEQFF. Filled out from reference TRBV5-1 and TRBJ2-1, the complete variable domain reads KAGVTQTPRYLIKTRGQQVTLSCSPISGHRSVSWYQQTPGQGLQFLFEYFSETQRNKGNFPGRFSGRQFSNSRSEMNVSTLELGDSALYLCASSLGYSSYNEQFFGPGTRLTVL.

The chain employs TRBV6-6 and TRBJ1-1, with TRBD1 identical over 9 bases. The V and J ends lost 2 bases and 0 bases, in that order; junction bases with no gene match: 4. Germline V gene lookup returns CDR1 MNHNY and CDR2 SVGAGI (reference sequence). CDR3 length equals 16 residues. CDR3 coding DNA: TGTGCCAGCAGTTACGGGACAGGGTCCCTGAACACTGAAGCTTTCTTT. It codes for CASSYGTGSLNTEAFF.

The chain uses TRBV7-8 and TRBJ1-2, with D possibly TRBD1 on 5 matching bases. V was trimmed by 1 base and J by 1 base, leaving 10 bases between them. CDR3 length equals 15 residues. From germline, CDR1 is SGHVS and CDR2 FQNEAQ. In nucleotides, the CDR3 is TGTGCCAGCAGCTTAGGTGGGCAGGGTAACTATGGCTACACCTTC. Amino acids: CASSLGGQGNYGYTF.

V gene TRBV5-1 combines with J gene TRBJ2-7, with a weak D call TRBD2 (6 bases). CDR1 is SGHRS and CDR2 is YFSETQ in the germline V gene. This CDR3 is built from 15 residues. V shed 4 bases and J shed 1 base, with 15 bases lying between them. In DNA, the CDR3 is TGCGCCAGCAGCGGATTTCGGAGGGGTTCCTACGAGCAGTACTTC. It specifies CASSGFRRGSYEQYF. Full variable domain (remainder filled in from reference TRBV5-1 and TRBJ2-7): KAGVTQTPRYLIKTRGQQVTLSCSPISGHRSVSWYQQTPGQGLQFLFEYFSETQRNKGNFPGRFSGRQFSNSRSEMNVSTLELGDSALYLCASSGFRRGSYEQYFGPGTRLTVT.

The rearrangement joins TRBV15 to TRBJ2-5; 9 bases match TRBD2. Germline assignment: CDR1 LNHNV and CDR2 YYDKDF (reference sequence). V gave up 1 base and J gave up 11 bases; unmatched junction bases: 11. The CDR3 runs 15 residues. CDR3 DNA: TGTGCCACCAGCAGAGGCGGGGGGGCGTCGGAAGAGCAGTACTTC. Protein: CATSRGGGASEEQYF.

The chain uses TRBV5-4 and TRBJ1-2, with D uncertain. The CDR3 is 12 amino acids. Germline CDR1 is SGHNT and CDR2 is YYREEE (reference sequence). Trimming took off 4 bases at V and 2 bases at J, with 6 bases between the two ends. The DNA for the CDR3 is TGTGCCAGCAGCCTAAGAAACTATGGCTACACCTTC. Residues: CASSLRNYGYTF.

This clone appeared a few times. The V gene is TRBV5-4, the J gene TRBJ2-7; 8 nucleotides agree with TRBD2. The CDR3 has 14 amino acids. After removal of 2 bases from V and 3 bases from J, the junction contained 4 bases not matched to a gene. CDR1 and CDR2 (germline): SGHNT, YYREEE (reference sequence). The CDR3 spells CASSFGLAGYEQYF. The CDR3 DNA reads TGTGCCAGCAGCTTTGGCCTAGCGGGCTACGAGCAGTACTTC.

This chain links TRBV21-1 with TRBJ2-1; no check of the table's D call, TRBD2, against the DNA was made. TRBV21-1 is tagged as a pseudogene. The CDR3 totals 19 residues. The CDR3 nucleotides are TGTGCCAGCAGCAAAGCCCAGCGATCGGCGGGGGGGCGAGGGAATGAGCAGTTCTTC. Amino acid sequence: CASSKAQRSAGGRGNEQFF.

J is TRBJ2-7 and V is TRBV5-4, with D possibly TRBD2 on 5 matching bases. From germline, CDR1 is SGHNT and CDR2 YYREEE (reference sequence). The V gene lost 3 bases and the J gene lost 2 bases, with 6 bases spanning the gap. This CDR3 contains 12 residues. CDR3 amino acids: CASSSGTYEQYF. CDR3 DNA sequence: TGTGCCAGCAGCTCCGGGACCTACGAGCAGTACTTC.

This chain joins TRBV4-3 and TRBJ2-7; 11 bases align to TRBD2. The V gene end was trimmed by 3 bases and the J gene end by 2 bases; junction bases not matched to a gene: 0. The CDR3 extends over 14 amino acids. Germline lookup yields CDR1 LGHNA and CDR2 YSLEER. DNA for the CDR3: TGCGCCAGCAGCCAGACTAGCGGGGCCTACGAGCAGTACTTC. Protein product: CASSQTSGAYEQYF.

CDR3 nucleotides: TGCGCCAGCAGCCTCTCTGATGGGGCCTTCCACAATGAGCAGTTCTTC. Translation gives CASSLSDGAFHNEQFF. The genes are TRBV4-3 and TRBJ2-1, with D maybe TRBD1 (5 bases). This CDR3 is 16 amino acids long. From germline, CDR1 is LGHNA and CDR2 YSLEER. Deletions cut 4 bases from V and 5 bases from J, with 18 bases between.

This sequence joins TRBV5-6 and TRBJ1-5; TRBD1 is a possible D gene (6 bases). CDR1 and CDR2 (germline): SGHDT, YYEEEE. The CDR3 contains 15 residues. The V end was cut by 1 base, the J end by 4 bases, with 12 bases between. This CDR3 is CASSLRLGANQPQHF. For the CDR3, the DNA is TGTGCCAGCAGCTTGCGCCTGGGGGCTAATCAGCCCCAGCATTTT.